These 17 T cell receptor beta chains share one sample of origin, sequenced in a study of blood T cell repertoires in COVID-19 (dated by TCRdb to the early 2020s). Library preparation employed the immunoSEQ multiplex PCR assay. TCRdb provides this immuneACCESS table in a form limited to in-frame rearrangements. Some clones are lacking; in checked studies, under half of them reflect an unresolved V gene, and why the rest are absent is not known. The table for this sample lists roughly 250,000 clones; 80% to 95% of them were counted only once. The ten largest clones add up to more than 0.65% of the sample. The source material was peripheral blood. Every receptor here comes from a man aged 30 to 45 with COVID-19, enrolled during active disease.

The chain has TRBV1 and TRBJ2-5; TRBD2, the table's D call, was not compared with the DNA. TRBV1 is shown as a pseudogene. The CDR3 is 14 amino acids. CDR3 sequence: CTSSQAGGDETQYF. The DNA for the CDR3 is TGCACCAGCAGCCAAGCCGGGGGGGATGAGACCCAGTACTTC.

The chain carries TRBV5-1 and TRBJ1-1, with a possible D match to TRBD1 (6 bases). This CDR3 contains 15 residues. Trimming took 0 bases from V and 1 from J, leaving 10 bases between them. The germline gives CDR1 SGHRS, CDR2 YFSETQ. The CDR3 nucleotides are TGCGCCAGCAGCTTGGATACAGGGCGGAACACTGAAGCTTTCTTT. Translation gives CASSLDTGRNTEAFF.

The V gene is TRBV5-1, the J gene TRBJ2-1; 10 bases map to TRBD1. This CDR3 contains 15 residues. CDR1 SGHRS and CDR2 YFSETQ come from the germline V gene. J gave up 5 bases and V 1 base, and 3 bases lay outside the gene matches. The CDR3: CASSLSDRGDNEQFF. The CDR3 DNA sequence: TGCGCCAGCAGCTTGTCGGACAGGGGGGACAATGAGCAGTTCTTC.

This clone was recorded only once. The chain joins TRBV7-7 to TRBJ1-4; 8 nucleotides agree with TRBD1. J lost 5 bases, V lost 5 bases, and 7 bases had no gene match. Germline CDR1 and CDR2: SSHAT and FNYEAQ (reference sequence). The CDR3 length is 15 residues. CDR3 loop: CASSLTTGANEKLFF. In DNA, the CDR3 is TGTGCCAGCAGCCTAACGACAGGGGCGAATGAAAAACTGTTTTTT.

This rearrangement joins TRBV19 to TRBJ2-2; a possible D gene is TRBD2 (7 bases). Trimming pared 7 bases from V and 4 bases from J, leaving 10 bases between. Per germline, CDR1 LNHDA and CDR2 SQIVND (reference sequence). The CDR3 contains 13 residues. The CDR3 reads CASTGGPTGELFF. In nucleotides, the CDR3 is TGTGCCAGTACCGGGGGGCCCACCGGGGAGCTGTTTTTT.

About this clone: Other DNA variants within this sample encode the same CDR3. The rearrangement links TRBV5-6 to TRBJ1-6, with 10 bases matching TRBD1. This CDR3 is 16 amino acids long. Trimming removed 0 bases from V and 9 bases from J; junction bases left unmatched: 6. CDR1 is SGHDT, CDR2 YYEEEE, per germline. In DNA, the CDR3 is TGTGCCAGCAGCTTGGGACAGGGGGCCGTGGGTTCACCCCTCCACTTT. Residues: CASSLGQGAVGSPLHF.

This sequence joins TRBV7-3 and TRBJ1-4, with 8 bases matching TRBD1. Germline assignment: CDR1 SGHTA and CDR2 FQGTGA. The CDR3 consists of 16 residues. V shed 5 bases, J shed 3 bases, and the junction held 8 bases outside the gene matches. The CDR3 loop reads CASSPGTGAPNEKLFF. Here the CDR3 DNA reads TGTGCCAGCAGCCCTGGGACAGGTGCTCCTAATGAAAAACTGTTTTTT.

Here the CDR3 DNA reads TGTGCCAGCAGTGAATATGGCTTTAACTATGGCTACACCTTC. It yields the protein CASSEYGFNYGYTF. The chain uses TRBV25-1 and TRBJ1-2; no definite D call. The germline V gene has CDR1 MGHDK and CDR2 SYGVNS. The V and J ends lost 0 bases and 1 base respectively, with 6 bases between them. The CDR3 contains 14 residues.

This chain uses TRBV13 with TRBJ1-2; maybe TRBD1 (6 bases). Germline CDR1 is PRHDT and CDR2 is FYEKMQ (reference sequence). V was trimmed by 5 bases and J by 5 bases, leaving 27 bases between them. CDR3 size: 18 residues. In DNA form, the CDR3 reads TGTGCCAGCAGCAGCCCGCGGCCAAACAGGGCTGATGGGTATGGCTACACCTTC. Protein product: CASSSPRPNRADGYGYTF.

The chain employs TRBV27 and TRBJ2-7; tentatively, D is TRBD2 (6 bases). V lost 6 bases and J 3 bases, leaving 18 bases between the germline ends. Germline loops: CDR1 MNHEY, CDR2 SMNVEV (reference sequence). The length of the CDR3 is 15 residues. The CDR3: CASSPQPGLIYEQYF. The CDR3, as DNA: TGTGCCAGCAGCCCTCAACCGGGACTGATCTACGAGCAGTACTTC.

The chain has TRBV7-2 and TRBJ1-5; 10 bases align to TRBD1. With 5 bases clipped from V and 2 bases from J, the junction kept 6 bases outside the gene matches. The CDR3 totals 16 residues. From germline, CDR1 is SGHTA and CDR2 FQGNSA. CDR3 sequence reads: CASSPGTGAGNQPQHF. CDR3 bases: TGTGCCAGCAGCCCCGGGACAGGGGCCGGCAATCAGCCCCAGCATTTT. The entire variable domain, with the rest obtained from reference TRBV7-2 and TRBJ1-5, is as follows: GAGVSQSPSNKVTEKGKDVELRCDPISGHTALYWYRQSLGQGLEFLIYFQGNSAPDKSGLPSDRFSAERTGGSVSTLTIQRTQQEDSAVYLCASSPGTGAGNQPQHFGDGTRLSIL.

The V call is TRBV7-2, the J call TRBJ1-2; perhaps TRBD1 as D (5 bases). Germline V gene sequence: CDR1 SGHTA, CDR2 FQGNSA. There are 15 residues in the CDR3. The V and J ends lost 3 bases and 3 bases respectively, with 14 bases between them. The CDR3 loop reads CASSFGGAADYGYTF. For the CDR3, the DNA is TGTGCCAGCAGCTTTGGAGGGGCGGCAGACTATGGCTACACCTTC.

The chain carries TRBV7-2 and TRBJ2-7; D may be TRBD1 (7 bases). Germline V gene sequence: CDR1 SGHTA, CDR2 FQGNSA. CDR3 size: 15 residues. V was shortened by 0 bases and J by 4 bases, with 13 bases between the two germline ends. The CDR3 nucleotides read TGTGCCAGCAGCTTAGCCGCGGGACAGAAATACGAGCAGTACTTC. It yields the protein CASSLAAGQKYEQYF.

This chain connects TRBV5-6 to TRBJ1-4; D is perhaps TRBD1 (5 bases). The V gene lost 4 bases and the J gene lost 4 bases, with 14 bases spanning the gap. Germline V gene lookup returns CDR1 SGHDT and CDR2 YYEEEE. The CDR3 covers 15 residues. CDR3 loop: CASSPQWGGNEKLFF. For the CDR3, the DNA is TGTGCCAGCAGCCCCCAGTGGGGGGGTAATGAAAAACTGTTTTTT. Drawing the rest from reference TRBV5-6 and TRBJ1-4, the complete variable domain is DAGVTQSPTHLIKTRGQQVTLRCSPKSGHDTVSWYQQALGQGPQFIFQYYEEEERQRGNFPDRFSGHQFPNYSSELNVNALLLGDSALYLCASSPQWGGNEKLFFGSGTQLSVL.

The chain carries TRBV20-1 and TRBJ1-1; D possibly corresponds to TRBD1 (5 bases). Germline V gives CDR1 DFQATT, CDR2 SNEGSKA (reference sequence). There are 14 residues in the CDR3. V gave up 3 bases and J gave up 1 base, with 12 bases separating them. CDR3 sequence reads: CSASGLGENTEAFF. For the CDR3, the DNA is TGCAGTGCTAGTGGGTTAGGGGAGAACACTGAAGCTTTCTTT.

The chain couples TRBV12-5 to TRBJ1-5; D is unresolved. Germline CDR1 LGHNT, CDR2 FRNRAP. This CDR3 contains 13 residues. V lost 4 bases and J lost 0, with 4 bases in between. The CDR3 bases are TGTGCTAGTGGTTCCTATAGCAATCAGCCCCAGCATTTT. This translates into CASGSYSNQPQHF.

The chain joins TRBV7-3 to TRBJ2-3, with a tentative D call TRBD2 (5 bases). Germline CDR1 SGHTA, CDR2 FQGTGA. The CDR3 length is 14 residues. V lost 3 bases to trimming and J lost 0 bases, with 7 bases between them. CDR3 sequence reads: CASSFRGSTDTQYF. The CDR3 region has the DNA TGTGCCAGCAGCTTTCGCGGGAGCACAGATACGCAGTATTTT.